These 8 T cell receptor beta chains share one sample of origin, sequenced in a study of blood T cell repertoires in COVID-19. TCRdb's table, derived via immunoSEQ multiplex PCR, lists solely in-frame clones and lacks some. The sample yields about 89,000 clones, approximately 84% seen once. Material: peripheral blood. Receptors were obtained from a man between 65 and 80 years old with COVID-19, enrolled during active disease.

J is TRBJ2-7 and V is TRBV10-1, with D perhaps TRBD1 (5 bases). This CDR3 contains 15 residues. Trimming left V 2 bases short and J 3 bases short, with 14 bases between. Germline values: CDR1 WNHNN, CDR2 SYGVQD (reference sequence). The CDR3 bases are TGCGCCAGCAGTGAGAAGGGGATCGGTCGCTACGAGCAGTACTTC. Protein sequence: CASSEKGIGRYEQYF.

The rearrangement links TRBV7-2 to TRBJ1-5; tentatively, D is TRBD1 (6 bases). The CDR3 is 15 amino acids. Germline CDR1 reads SGHTA; CDR2 reads FQGNSA. Trimming removed 5 bases at V and 4 bases at J, with 15 bases between. The CDR3 nucleotides read TGTGCCAGCAGCCCAGCACAGGGTAGAAATCAGCCCCAGCATTTT. Its translation: CASSPAQGRNQPQHF.

The CDR3 region is CASSLSVTGELFF. The CDR3 nucleotides read TGTGCCAGCAGCCTTAGCGTCACCGGGGAGCTGTTTTTT. V gene TRBV14 combines with J gene TRBJ2-2; perhaps TRBD2 as D (5 bases). The CDR3 extends over 13 amino acids. V lost 4 bases to trimming and J lost 4 bases, with 7 bases between them. Germline V lookup: CDR1 SGHDN, CDR2 FVKESK.

V gene TRBV29-1 combines with J gene TRBJ2-1; D gene uncertain. V was pared by 6 bases and J by 4 bases, with 10 bases between. The CDR3 loop spans 12 amino acids. Germline CDR1 and CDR2: SQVTM and ANQGSEA. The CDR3 coding sequence is TGCAGCGTCGAACCAGGATACAATGAGCAGTTCTTC. Protein sequence: CSVEPGYNEQFF.

The gene calls are TRBV13 and TRBJ1-2, with TRBD1 matching 9 bases. Germline values: CDR1 PRHDT, CDR2 FYEKMQ (reference sequence). The V and J ends lost 5 bases and 7 bases, in that order; junction bases with no gene match: 8. The CDR3 is 14 amino acids. CDR3 in amino acids: CASSPETGGFGYTF. The DNA of the CDR3 is TGTGCCAGCAGCCCTGAAACAGGGGGCTTTGGCTACACCTTC.

The rearrangement joins TRBV4-3 to TRBJ2-7; D is unresolved. V dropped 5 bases and J dropped 0 bases, with 8 bases sitting between them. CDR3 length: 13 residues. Germline V gene data show CDR1 as LGHNA and CDR2 as YSLEER. CDR3 region: CASSRGSSYEQYF. The CDR3 nucleotides read TGCGCCAGCAGCAGAGGCAGCTCCTACGAGCAGTACTTC.

This clone is a singleton in its sample. The CDR3 is CASSFGVAGGFEQYF. The CDR3 nucleotides are TGTGCCAGCAGTTTCGGAGTAGCGGGGGGGTTCGAGCAGTACTTC. This chain uses TRBV27 with TRBJ2-7, with 11 bases that match TRBD2. The CDR3 runs to 15 residues. Germline lookup yields CDR1 MNHEY and CDR2 SMNVEV (reference sequence). J gave up 6 bases and V 3 bases, and 7 bases lay outside the gene matches.

The CDR3 here is CASSIDFQGRQYF. As DNA, the CDR3 is TGTGCCAGTAGTATAGATTTTCAGGGGAGGCAGTACTTC. V gene TRBV19 combines with J gene TRBJ2-7; D possibly corresponds to TRBD1 (6 bases). The CDR3 loop spans 13 amino acids. The germline CDR1 and CDR2 sequences are LNHDA and SQIVND (reference sequence). V lost 0 bases and J 9 bases, leaving 12 bases between the germline ends. Full variable domain (missing parts from reference TRBV19 and TRBJ2-7): DGGITQSPKYLFRKEGQNVTLSCEQNLNHDAMYWYRQDPGQGLRLIYYSQIVNDFQKGDIAEGYSVSREKKESFPLTVTSAQKNPTAFYLCASSIDFQGRQYFGPGTRLTVT.